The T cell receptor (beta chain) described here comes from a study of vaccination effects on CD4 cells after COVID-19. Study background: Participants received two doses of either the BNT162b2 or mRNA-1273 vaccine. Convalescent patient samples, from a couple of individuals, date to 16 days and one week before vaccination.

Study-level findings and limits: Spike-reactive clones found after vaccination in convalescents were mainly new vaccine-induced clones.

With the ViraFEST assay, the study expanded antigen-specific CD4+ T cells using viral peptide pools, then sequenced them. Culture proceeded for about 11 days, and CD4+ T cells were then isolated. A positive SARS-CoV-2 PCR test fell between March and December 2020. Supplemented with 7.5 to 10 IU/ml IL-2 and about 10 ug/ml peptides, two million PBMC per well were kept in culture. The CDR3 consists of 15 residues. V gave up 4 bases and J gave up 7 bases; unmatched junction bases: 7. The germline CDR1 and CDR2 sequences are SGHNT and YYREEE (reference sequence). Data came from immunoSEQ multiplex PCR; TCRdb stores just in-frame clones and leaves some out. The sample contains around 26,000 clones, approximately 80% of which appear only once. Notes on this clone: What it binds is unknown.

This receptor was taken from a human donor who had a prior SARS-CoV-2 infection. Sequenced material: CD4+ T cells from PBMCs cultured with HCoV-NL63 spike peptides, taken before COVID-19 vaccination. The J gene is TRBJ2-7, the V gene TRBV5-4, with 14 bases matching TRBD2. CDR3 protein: CASSMTSGRAREQYF. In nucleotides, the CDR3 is TGTGCCAGCAGCATGACTAGCGGGAGGGCCCGGGAGCAGTACTTC.